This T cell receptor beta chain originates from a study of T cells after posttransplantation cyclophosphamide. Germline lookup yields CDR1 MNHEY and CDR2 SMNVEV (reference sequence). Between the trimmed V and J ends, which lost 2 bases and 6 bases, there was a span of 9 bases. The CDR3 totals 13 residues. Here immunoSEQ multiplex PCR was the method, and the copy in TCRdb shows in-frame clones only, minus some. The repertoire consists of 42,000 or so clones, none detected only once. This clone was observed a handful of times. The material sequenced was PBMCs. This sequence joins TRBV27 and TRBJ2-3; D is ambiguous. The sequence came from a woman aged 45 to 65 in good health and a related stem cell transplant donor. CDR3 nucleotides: TGTGCCAGCAGTTTAGGGCCGGTGGATACGCAGTATTTT. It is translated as CASSLGPVDTQYF.